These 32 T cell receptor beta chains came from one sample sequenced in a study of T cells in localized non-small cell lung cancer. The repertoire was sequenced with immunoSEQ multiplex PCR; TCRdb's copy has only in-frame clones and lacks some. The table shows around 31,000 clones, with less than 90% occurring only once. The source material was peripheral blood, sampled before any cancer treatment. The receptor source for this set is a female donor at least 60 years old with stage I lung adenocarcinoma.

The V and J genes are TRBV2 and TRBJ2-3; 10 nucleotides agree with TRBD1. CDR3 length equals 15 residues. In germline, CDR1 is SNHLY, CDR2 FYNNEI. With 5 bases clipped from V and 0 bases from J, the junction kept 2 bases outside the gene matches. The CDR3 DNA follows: TGTGCCAGCAGTAGGGGACAGGGGAGCACAGATACGCAGTATTTT. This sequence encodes CASSRGQGSTDTQYF.

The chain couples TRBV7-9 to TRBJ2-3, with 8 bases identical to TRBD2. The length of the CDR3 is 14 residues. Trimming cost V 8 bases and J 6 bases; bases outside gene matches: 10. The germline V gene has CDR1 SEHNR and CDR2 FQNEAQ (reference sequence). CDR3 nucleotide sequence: TGTGCCAGCGTTGACGGGAGGGCCTCCGATACGCAGTATTTT. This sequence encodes CASVDGRASDTQYF.

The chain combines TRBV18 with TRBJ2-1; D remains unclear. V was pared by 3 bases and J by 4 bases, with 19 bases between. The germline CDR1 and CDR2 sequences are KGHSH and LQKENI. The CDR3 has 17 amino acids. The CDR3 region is CASSPGADPRWYNEQFF. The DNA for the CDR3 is TGTGCCAGCTCACCGGGCGCGGACCCGAGGTGGTACAATGAGCAGTTCTTC.

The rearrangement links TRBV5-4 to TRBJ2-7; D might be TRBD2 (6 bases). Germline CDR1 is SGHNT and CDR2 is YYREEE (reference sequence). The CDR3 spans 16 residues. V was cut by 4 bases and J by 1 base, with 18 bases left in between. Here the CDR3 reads CASSVNPREFSYEQYF. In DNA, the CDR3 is TGTGCCAGCAGCGTTAACCCTCGGGAGTTTTCCTACGAGCAGTACTTC.

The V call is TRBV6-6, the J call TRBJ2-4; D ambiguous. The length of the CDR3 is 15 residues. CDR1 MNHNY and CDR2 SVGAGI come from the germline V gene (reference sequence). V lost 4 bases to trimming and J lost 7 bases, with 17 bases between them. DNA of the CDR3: TGTGCCAGCAGTTTAGGACCCGACCCCTTCAACATTCAGTACTTC. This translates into CASSLGPDPFNIQYF.

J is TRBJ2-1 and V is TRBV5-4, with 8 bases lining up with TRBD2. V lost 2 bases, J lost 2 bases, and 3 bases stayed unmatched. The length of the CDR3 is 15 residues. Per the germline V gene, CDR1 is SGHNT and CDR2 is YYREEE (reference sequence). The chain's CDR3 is CASSLAGVPYNEQFF. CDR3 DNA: TGTGCCAGCAGCTTAGCGGGAGTACCCTACAATGAGCAGTTCTTC. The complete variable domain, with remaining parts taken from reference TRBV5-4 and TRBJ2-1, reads ETGVTQSPTHLIKTRGQQVTLRCSSQSGHNTVSWYQQALGQGPQFIFQYYREEENGRGNFPPRFSGLQFPNYSSELNVNALELDDSALYLCASSLAGVPYNEQFFGPGTRLTVL.

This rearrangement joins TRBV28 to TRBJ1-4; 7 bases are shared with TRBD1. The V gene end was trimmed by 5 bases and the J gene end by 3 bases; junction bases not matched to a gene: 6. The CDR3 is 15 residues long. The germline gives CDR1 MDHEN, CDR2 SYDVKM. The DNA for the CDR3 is TGTGCCAGCAGTCCGTACAGGGGATCTAATGAAAAACTGTTTTTT. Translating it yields CASSPYRGSNEKLFF.

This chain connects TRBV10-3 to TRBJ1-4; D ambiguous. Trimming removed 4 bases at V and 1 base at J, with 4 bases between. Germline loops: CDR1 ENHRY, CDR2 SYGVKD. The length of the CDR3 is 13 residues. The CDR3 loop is CAISGGTNEKLFF. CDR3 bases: TGTGCCATCAGTGGGGGAACTAATGAAAAACTGTTTTTT.

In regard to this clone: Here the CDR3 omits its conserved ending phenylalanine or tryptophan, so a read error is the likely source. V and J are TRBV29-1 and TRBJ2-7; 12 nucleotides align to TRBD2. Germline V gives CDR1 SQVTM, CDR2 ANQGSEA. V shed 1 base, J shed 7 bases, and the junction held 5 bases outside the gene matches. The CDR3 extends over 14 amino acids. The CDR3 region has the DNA TGCAGCGTTGAAGGTGGGCTAGCGGGAGGGGAGCAGTACCTC. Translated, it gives CSVEGGLAGGEQYL.

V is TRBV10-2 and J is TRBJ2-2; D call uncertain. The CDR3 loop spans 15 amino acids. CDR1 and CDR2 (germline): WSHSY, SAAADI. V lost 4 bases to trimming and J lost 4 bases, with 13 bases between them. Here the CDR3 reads CASSVFRAGTGELFF. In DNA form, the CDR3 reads TGCGCCAGCAGTGTTTTCCGAGCCGGCACCGGGGAGCTGTTTTTT.

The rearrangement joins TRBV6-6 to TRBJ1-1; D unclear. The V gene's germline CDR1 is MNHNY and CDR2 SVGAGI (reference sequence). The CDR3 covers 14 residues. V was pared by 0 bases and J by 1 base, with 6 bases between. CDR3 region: CASSYSIANTEAFF. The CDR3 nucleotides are TGTGCCAGCAGTTACTCGATTGCGAACACTGAAGCTTTCTTT.

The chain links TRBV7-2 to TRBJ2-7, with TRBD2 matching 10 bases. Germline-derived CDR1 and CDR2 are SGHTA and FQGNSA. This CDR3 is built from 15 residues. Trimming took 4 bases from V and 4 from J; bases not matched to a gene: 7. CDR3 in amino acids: CASSSQSSGSYEQYF. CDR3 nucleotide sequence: TGTGCCAGCAGCTCACAATCTAGCGGGAGTTACGAGCAGTACTTC. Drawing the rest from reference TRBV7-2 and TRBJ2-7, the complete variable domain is GAGVSQSPSNKVTEKGKDVELRCDPISGHTALYWYRQSLGQGLEFLIYFQGNSAPDKSGLPSDRFSAERTGGSVSTLTIQRTQQEDSAVYLCASSSQSSGSYEQYFGPGTRLTVT.

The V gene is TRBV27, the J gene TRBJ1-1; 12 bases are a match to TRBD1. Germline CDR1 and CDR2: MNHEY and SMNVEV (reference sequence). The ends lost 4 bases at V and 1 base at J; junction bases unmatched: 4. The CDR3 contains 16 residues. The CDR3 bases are TGTGCCAGCAGTTCGGGACAGGGGGCCCCGAACACTGAAGCTTTCTTT. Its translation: CASSSGQGAPNTEAFF.

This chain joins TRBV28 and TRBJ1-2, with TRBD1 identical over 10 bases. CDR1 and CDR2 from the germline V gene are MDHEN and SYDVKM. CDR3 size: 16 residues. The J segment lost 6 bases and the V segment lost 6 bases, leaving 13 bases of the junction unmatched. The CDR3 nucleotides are TGTGCCAGCAGCTCAAGCGCCGGGACAGGGGCCGATGGCTACACCTTC. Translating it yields CASSSSAGTGADGYTF.

CDR3 sequence: CASSPGQAGNTIYF. The CDR3 DNA reads as TGTGCCAGCAGCCCGGGACAGGCTGGAAACACCATATATTTT. The chain recombines TRBV28 with TRBJ1-3, with 8 bases lining up with TRBD1. The length of the CDR3 is 14 residues. The junction had 3 bases not matched to a gene; V was cut back by 6 bases and J by 2 bases. Germline values: CDR1 MDHEN, CDR2 SYDVKM. Using reference TRBV28 and TRBJ1-3 for the parts outside the CDR3, the full variable domain is DVKVTQSSRYLVKRTGEKVFLECVQDMDHENMFWYRQDPGLGLRLIYFSYDVKMKEKGDIPEGYSVSREKKERFSLILESASTNQTSMYLCASSPGQAGNTIYFGEGSWLTVV.

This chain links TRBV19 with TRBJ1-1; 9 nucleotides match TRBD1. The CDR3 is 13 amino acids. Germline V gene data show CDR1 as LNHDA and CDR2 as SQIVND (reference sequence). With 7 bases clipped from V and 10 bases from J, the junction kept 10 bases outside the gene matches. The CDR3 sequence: CASTAGQGRVAFF. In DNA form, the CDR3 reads TGTGCCAGTACCGCGGGACAGGGAAGGGTAGCTTTCTTT.

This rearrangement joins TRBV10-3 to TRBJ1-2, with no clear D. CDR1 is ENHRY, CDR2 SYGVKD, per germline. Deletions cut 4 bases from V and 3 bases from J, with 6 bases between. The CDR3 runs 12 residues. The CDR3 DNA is TGTGCCATCAGTGGAACAGACTATGGCTACACCTTC. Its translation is CAISGTDYGYTF.

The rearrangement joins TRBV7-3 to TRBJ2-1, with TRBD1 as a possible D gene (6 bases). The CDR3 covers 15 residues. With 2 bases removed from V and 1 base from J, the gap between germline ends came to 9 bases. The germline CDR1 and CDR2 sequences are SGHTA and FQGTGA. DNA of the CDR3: TGTGCCAGCAGCTTACATCAGGGGTCCTACAATGAGCAGTTCTTC. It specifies CASSLHQGSYNEQFF. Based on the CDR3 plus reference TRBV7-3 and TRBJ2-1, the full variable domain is GAGVSQTPSNKVTEKGKYVELRCDPISGHTALYWYRQSLGQGPEFLIYFQGTGAADDSGLPNDRFFAVRPEGSVSTLKIQRTERGDSAVYLCASSLHQGSYNEQFFGPGTRLTVL.

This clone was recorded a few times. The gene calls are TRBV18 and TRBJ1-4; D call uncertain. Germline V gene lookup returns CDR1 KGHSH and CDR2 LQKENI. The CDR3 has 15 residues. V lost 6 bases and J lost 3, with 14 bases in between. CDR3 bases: TGTGCCAGCTCCTTTTCGGGCAGCGCTAATGAAAAACTGTTTTTT. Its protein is CASSFSGSANEKLFF.

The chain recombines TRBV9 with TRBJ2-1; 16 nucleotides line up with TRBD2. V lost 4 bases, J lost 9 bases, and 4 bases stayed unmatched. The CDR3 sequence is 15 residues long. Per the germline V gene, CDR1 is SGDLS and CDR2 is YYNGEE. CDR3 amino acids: CASSPGLAGGVEQFF. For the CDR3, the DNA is TGTGCCAGCAGCCCGGGACTAGCGGGAGGGGTTGAGCAGTTCTTC.

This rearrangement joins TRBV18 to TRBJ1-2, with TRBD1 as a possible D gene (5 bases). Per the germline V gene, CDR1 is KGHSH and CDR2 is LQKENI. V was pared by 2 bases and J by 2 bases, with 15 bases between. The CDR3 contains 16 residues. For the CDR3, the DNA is TGTGCCAGCTCACCAAGTCCGGGACCAATGAACTATGGCTACACCTTC. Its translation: CASSPSPGPMNYGYTF.

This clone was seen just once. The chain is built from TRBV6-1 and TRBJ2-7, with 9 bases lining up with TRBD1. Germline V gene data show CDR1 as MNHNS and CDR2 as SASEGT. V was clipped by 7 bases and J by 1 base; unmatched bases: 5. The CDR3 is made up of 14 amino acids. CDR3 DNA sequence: TGTGCCAGCAATAGGGACAGGGCATCCTACGAGCAGTACTTC. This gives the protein CASNRDRASYEQYF.

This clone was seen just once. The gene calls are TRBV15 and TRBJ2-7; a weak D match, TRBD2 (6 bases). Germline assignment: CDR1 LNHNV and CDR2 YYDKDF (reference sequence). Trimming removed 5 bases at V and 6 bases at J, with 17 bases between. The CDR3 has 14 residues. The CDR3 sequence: CATSVLASHLEQYF. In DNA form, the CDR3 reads TGTGCCACCAGCGTACTAGCTTCCCATCTCGAGCAGTACTTC.

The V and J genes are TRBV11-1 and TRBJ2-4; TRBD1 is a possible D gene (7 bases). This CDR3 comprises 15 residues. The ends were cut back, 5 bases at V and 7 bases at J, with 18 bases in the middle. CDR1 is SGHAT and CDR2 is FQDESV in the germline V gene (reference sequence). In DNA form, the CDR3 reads TGTGCCAGCAGCAAACGGGACGCAGGGGGGAACATTCAGTACTTC. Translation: CASSKRDAGGNIQYF.

The CDR3 sequence: CASSPSHGNTEAFF. CDR3 coding DNA: TGTGCCAGCTCACCCTCCCACGGGAACACTGAAGCTTTCTTT. This chain uses TRBV18 with TRBJ1-1; D is uncertain. The V gene's germline CDR1 is KGHSH and CDR2 LQKENI. The CDR3 has 14 amino acids. Trimming took off 3 bases at V and 1 base at J, with 9 bases between the two ends.

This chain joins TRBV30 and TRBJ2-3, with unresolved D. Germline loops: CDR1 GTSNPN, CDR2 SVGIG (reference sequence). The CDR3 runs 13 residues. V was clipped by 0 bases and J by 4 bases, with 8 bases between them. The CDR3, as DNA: TGTGCCTGGAGTGTTGGGTTTGCAGATACGCAGTATTTT. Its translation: CAWSVGFADTQYF.

The CDR3 nucleotides read TGTGCCAGCGGCACAGGGGCTGGGGCCAACGTCCTGACTTTC. Amino acid sequence: CASGTGAGANVLTF. This sequence joins TRBV7-3 and TRBJ2-6; 7 nucleotides line up with TRBD1. CDR3 length: 14 amino acids. The germline V gene has CDR1 SGHTA and CDR2 FQGTGA. Unmatched junction bases numbered 3, after V lost 8 bases and J lost 2 bases.

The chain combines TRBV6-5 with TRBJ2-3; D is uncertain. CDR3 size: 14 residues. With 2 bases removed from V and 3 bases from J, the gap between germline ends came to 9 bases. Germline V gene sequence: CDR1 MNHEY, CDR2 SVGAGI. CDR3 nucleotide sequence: TGTGCCAGCAGTTACGGGGTCTGGACAGATACGCAGTATTTT. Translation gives CASSYGVWTDTQYF.

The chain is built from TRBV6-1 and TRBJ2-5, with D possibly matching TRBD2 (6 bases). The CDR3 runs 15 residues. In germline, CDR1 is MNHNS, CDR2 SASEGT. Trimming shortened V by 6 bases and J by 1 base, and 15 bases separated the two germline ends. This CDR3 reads CASRGWGRIQETQYF. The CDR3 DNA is TGTGCCAGCAGGGGGTGGGGGAGGATCCAAGAGACCCAGTACTTC.

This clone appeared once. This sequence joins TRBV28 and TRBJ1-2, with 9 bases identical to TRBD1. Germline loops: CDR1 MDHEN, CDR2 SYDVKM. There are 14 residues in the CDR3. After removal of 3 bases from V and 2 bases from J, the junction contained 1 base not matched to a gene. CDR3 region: CASSLDRGNYGYTF. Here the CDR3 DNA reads TGTGCCAGCAGTTTGGACAGGGGAAACTATGGCTACACCTTC.

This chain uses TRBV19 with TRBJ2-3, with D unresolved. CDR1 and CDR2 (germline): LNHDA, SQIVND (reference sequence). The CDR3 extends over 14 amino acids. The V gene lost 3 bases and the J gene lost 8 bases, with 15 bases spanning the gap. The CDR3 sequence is CASSIGYPTGTQYF. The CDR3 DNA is TGTGCCAGTAGTATTGGCTACCCAACGGGTACGCAGTATTTT.

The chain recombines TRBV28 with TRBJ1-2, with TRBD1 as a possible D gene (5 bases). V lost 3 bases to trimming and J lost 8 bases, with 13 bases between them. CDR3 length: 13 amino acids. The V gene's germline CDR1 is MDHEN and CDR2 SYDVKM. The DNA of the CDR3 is TGTGCCAGCAGTTTCCCAGGGTACGGGGGCTACACCTTC. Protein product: CASSFPGYGGYTF.